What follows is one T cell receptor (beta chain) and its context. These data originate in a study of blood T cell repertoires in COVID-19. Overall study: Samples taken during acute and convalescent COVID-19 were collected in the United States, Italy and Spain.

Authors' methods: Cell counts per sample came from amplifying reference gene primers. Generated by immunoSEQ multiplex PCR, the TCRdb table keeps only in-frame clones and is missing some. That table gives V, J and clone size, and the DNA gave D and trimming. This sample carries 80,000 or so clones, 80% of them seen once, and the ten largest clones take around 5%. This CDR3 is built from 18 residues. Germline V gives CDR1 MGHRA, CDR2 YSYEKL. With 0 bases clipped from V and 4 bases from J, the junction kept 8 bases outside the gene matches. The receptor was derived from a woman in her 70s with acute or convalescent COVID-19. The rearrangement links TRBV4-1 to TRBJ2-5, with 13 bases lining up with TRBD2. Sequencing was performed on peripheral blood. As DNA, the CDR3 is TGCGCCAGCAGCCAAGATTGGGGACTAGCGGGGTGGGCAGAGACCCAGTACTTC. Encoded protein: CASSQDWGLAGWAETQYF.